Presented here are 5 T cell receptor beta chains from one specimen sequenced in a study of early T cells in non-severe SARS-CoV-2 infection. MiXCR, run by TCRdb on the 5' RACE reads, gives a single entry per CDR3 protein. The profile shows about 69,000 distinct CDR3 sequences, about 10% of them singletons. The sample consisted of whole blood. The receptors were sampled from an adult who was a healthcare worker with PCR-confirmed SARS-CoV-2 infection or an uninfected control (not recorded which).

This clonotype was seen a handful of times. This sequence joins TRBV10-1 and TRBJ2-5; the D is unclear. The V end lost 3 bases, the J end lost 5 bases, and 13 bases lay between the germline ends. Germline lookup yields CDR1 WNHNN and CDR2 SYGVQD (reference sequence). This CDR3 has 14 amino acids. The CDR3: CASSEPSVTETQYF. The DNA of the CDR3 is TGCGCCAGCAGTGAACCTTCCGTCACGGAGACCCAGTACTTC.

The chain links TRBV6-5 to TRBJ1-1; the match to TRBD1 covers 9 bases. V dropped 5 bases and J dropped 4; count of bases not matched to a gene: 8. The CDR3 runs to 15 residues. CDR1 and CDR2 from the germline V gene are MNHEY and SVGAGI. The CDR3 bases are TGTGCCAGCAGTACCCCTGACAGGGGGGTCACTGAAGCTTTCTTT. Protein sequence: CASSTPDRGVTEAFF.

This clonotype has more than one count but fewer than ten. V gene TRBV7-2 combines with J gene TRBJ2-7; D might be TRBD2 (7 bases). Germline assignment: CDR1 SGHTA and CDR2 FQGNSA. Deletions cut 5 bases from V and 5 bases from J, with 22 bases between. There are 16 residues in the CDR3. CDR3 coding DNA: TGTGCCAGCAGCCTAGGACAGCGGGGTACCTCGGACGAGCAGTACTTC. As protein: CASSLGQRGTSDEQYF.

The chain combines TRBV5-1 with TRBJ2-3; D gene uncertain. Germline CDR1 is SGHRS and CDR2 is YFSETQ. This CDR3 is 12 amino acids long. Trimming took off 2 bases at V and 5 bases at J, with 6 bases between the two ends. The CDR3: CASSFELDTQYF. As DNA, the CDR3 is TGCGCCAGCAGCTTCGAACTAGATACGCAGTATTTT.

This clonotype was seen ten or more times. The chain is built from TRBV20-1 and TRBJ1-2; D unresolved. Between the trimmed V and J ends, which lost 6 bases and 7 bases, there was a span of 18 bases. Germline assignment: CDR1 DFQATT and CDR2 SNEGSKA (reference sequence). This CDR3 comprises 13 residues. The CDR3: CSASSEVLVGYTF. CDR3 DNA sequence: TGCAGTGCCAGTAGCGAGGTTCTAGTTGGCTACACCTTC.